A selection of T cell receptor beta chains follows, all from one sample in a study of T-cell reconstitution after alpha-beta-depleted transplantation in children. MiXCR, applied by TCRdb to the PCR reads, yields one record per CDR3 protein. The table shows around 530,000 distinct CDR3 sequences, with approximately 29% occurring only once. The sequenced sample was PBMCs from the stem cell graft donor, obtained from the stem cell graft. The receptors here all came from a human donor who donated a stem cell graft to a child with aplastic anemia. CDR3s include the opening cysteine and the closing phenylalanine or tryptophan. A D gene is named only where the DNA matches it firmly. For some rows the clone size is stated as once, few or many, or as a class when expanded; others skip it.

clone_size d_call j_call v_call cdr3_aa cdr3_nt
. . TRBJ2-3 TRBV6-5 CASSYSGPEADTQYF TGTGCCAGCAGTTACTCAGGGCCAGAAGCAGATACGCAGTATTTT
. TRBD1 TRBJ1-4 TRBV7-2 CASSSSGGRGEKLFF TGTGCCAGCAGCTCGTCAGGGGGCCGAGGTGAAAAACTGTTTTTT
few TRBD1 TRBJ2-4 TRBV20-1 CSASWTGVAKNIQYF TGCAGTGCTTCCTGGACAGGGGTCGCCAAAAACATTCAGTACTTC
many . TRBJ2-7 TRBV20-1 CSALLAYEQYF TGCAGTGCTCTTCTAGCCTACGAGCAGTACTTC
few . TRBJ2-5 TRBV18 CASSPSVRETQYF TGTGCCAGCTCACCATCAGTTCGGGAGACCCAGTACTTC
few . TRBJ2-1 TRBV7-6 CASSPGPLNPHNEQFF TGTGCCAGCAGCCCCGGACCCCTAAACCCCCACAATGAGCAGTTCTTC
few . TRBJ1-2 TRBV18 CASSHVRPYYGYTF TGTGCCAGCTCACACGTTCGCCCTTACTATGGCTACACCTTC
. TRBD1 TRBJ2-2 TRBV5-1 CASSPGQHNTGELFF TGCGCCAGCAGCCCGGGACAGCACAACACCGGGGAGCTGTTTTTT
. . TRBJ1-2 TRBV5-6 CASSSGQSSYGYTF TGTGCCAGCAGCTCCGGACAGAGCAGCTATGGCTACACCTTC
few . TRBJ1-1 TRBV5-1 CASSGDPEAFF TGCGCCAGCAGCGGGGACCCAGAAGCTTTCTTT
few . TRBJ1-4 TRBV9 CASSVDSDNRHEKLFF TGTGCCAGCAGCGTAGATTCGGACAACCGCCATGAAAAACTGTTTTTT
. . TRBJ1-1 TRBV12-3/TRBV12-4 CASSLGKGGTEAFF TGTGCCAGCAGCCTTGGTAAGGGGGGCACTGAAGCTTTCTTT
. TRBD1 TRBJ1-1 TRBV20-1 CSARTSTGGYTEAFF TGCAGTGCTAGAACCTCGACAGGGGGATACACTGAAGCTTTCTTT
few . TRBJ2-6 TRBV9 CASQTGPISGANVLTF TGTGCCAGCCAAACGGGACCAATCTCTGGGGCCAACGTCCTGACTTTC
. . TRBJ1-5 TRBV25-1 CASSGAGGWEQPQHF TGTGCCAGCAGTGGGGCAGGAGGGTGGGAACAGCCCCAGCATTTT
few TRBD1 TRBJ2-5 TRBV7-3 CASSLTAGTGGGETQYF TGTGCCAGCAGCTTAACCGCTGGGACAGGGGGCGGAGAGACCCAGTACTTC
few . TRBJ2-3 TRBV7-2 CASSLGSGFPSSQYF TGTGCCAGCAGCTTAGGTTCAGGGTTTCCATCATCGCAGTATTTT
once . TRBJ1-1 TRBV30 CAWSDGTVNTEAFF TGTGCCTGGAGTGACGGGACGGTGAACACTGAAGCTTTCTTT